The 2 T cell receptor beta chains below come from one sample, sequenced in a study of Graves' ophthalmopathy and Graves' hyperthyroidism. Scientists amplified the TCR beta CDR3 regions from RNA transcripts. The workflow started with a first-round RT-PCR run with HTBI primers and then moved on to a second-round multiplex PCR. TCRdb processed the multiplex PCR reads anew with MiXCR; each CDR3 protein has one entry. This table has roughly 600,000 distinct CDR3 sequences, approximately 35% appearing once. The sequenced material came from peripheral blood or thyroid tissue (not recorded which). These receptors came from an adult man with Graves' hyperthyroidism.

This clonotype came up many times. V is TRBV9 and J is TRBJ1-2; the D is unclear. Trimming cost V 0 bases and J 8 bases, with 14 bases left between them. Germline CDR1 and CDR2: SGDLS and YYNGEE. CDR3 length equals 14 residues. CDR3 DNA sequence: TGTGCCAGCAGCGTAGAGGACGGCCTAGACGGCTACACCTTC. It is translated as CASSVEDGLDGYTF.

Concerning this clonotype: One end of the junction is discordant with germline, which a read error may explain. The rearrangement uses TRBV7-9 and TRBJ2-7; the match to TRBD2 covers 10 bases. Germline V gene lookup returns CDR1 SEHNR and CDR2 FQNEAQ (reference sequence). This CDR3 is built from 18 residues. In nucleotides, the CDR3 is TGCGCCAGCAGCCGAGCGGGGGGGTCCGACGTCAGCTCCTACGAGCAGTACTTC. Amino acids: CASSRAGGSDVSSYEQYF.